One and the same sample provided the 20 T cell receptor beta chains below, sequenced in a study of blood T cell repertoires in COVID-19 (TCRdb year 2020). The library relied on the immunoSEQ multiplex PCR assay. The clones in this table, taken by TCRdb from immuneACCESS, are in-frame only. Not every clone is retained; where verified, under half of the shortfall comes from an unresolved V gene, and the cause of the rest is unknown. A total of about 160,000 clones appear in this sample, roughly 82% of them only once. The ten largest clonotypes hold 6.5% to 8.5% of the sample. The specimen sequenced was peripheral blood. These receptors were obtained from a woman aged 40 to 55 with COVID-19, enrolled during active disease.

This clone showed up just once. This chain joins TRBV28 and TRBJ2-3; 7 bases match TRBD2. The CDR3 consists of 15 residues. Germline assignment: CDR1 MDHEN and CDR2 SYDVKM. The V segment lost 7 bases and the J segment 3 bases; nucleotides outside the gene matches: 10. CDR3 sequence reads: CASTPPASGTDTQYF. Written as DNA, the CDR3 is TGTGCCAGCACCCCCCCGGCTAGCGGAACAGATACGCAGTATTTT.

This clone was observed once. This chain links TRBV6-6 with TRBJ2-3; 7 bases are a match to TRBD2. V gave up 7 bases and J gave up 1 base; unmatched junction bases: 11. This CDR3 contains 16 residues. Germline V lookup: CDR1 MNHNY, CDR2 SVGAGI (reference sequence). The CDR3 nucleotides read TGTGCCAGCAACGAACTCTGGGGAGGGGGCACAGATACGCAGTATTTT. Its protein product is CASNELWGGGTDTQYF.

The J gene is TRBJ1-3, the V gene TRBV28; D unresolved. Germline V gives CDR1 MDHEN, CDR2 SYDVKM. The CDR3 is 14 amino acids. Trimming removed 6 bases at V and 2 bases at J, with 11 bases between. CDR3 nucleotide sequence: TGTGCCAGCAGCCCAGGTTCTACTGGAAACACCATATATTTT. Translating it yields CASSPGSTGNTIYF.

The chain links TRBV7-8 to TRBJ1-6, with D uncertain. Per germline, CDR1 SGHVS and CDR2 FQNEAQ. CDR3 length: 12 amino acids. Trimming cost V 3 bases and J 7 bases, with 4 bases left between them. CDR3 sequence reads: CASSFPNSPLHF. For the CDR3, the DNA is TGTGCCAGCAGCTTCCCAAATTCACCCCTCCACTTT.

The chain joins TRBV7-6 to TRBJ1-1, with a tentative D call TRBD1 (6 bases). The CDR3 contains 15 residues. Trimming removed 4 bases from V and 0 bases from J, with 12 bases in between. Per the germline V gene, CDR1 is SGHVS and CDR2 is FNYEAQ. The chain's CDR3 is CASSSSRGMNTEAFF. DNA of the CDR3: TGTGCCAGCAGCTCCTCCAGGGGAATGAACACTGAAGCTTTCTTT.

This chain connects TRBV30 to TRBJ2-7, with a tentative D call TRBD1 (6 bases). CDR1 and CDR2 from the germline V gene are GTSNPN and SVGIG (reference sequence). CDR3 length: 14 residues. The germline V and J ends were trimmed by 5 bases and 6 bases, with 20 bases remaining between them. CDR3 bases: TGTGCCTGGGAAGGGGGAAGTGGCTCGGGCGAGCAGTACGTC. This translates into CAWEGGSGSGEQYV.

This clone was seen only once. V gene TRBV27 combines with J gene TRBJ2-7; weak D call: TRBD2 (5 bases). Germline assignment: CDR1 MNHEY and CDR2 SMNVEV (reference sequence). CDR3 length: 13 residues. V was clipped by 6 bases and J by 3 bases, with 12 bases between them. Here the CDR3 reads CASSEGQSYEQYV. The CDR3 DNA is TGTGCCAGCAGCGAGGGTCAGAGCTACGAGCAGTACGTC.

J is TRBJ2-4 and V is TRBV29-1; no definite D call. With 3 bases removed from V and 8 bases from J, the gap between germline ends came to 11 bases. The CDR3 runs 12 residues. Germline V gives CDR1 SQVTM, CDR2 ANQGSEA. The CDR3 coding sequence is TGCAGCGTTGAGGTACAGAGTGACATTCAGTACTTC. It yields the protein CSVEVQSDIQYF. Variable domain in full (rest from reference TRBV29-1 and TRBJ2-4): SAVISQKPSRDICQRGTSLTIQCQVDSQVTMMFWYRQQPGQSLTLIATANQGSEATYESGFVIDKFPISRPNLTFSTLTVSNMSPEDSSIYLCSVEVQSDIQYFGAGTRLSVL.

This chain connects TRBV28 to TRBJ2-7; 14 bases fit TRBD2. Trimming cost V 7 bases and J 5 bases; bases outside gene matches: 7. This CDR3 region has 15 residues. CDR1 and CDR2 from the germline V gene are MDHEN and SYDVKM. Here the CDR3 DNA reads TGTGCCAGCACCCCTGGGACTAGCGGGAGACACGAGCAGTACTTC. This codes for CASTPGTSGRHEQYF. The full variable domain, with the rest looked up from reference TRBV28 and TRBJ2-7, is DVKVTQSSRYLVKRTGEKVFLECVQDMDHENMFWYRQDPGLGLRLIYFSYDVKMKEKGDIPEGYSVSREKKERFSLILESASTNQTSMYLCASTPGTSGRHEQYFGPGTRLTVT.

V and J are TRBV5-1 and TRBJ1-2; 9 bases match TRBD1. The germline V gene encodes CDR1 SGHRS and CDR2 YFSETQ. This CDR3 spans 15 amino acids. Trimming removed 3 bases from V and 5 bases from J; junction bases left unmatched: 8. CDR3 coding DNA: TGCGCCAGCAGCTCACGGACAGGGGCGTTATATGGCTACACCTTC. Amino acid sequence: CASSSRTGALYGYTF. The whole variable domain, remainder taken from reference TRBV5-1 and TRBJ1-2, is KAGVTQTPRYLIKTRGQQVTLSCSPISGHRSVSWYQQTPGQGLQFLFEYFSETQRNKGNFPGRFSGRQFSNSRSEMNVSTLELGDSALYLCASSSRTGALYGYTFGSGTRLTVV.

In this sample, this clone turned up once. J is TRBJ1-2 and V is TRBV7-9; possible D gene TRBD1, 5 bases. In germline, CDR1 is SEHNR, CDR2 FQNEAQ (reference sequence). V was cut by 5 bases and J by 6 bases, with 10 bases left in between. The CDR3 consists of 12 residues. CDR3: CASSQGSDGYTF. CDR3 DNA: TGTGCCAGCAGCCAGGGATCGGATGGCTACACCTTC.

The rearrangement joins TRBV20-1 to TRBJ2-1; D gene uncertain. The V end lost 3 bases, the J end lost 10 bases, and 10 bases lay between the germline ends. Germline V gives CDR1 DFQATT, CDR2 SNEGSKA (reference sequence). The CDR3 runs 11 residues. The CDR3: CSASRLNEQFF. DNA for the CDR3: TGCAGTGCTAGTCGGTTGAACGAGCAGTTCTTC.

The chain combines TRBV6-1 with TRBJ2-7; 7 positions match TRBD2. This CDR3 has 14 residues. Germline trimming cut 3 bases from V and 2 bases from J; bases unmatched to any gene: 4. Germline-derived CDR1 and CDR2 are MNHNS and SASEGT. The CDR3 bases are TGTGCCAGCAGTGAGTTAGGGAGGGCCTACGAGCAGTACTTC. Amino acid sequence: CASSELGRAYEQYF.

This chain joins TRBV14 and TRBJ1-2; D might be TRBD1 (5 bases). V lost 0 bases and J 8 bases, leaving 13 bases between the germline ends. Germline V lookup: CDR1 SGHDN, CDR2 FVKESK. The CDR3 runs to 14 residues. The CDR3 nucleotides read TGTGCCAGCAGCCAAGACATAGGGTACAGGGGCTACACCTTC. It codes for CASSQDIGYRGYTF.

The chain carries TRBV7-3 and TRBJ2-1, with D possibly TRBD2 on 6 matching bases. CDR1 is SGHTA, CDR2 FQGTGA, per germline. The CDR3 has 15 residues. Deletions cut 3 bases from V and 1 base from J, with 10 bases between. CDR3 residues: CASSFTGGSYNEQFF. CDR3 nucleotides: TGTGCCAGCAGCTTCACCGGGGGTTCCTACAATGAGCAGTTCTTC.

This rearrangement joins TRBV10-3 to TRBJ2-1, with TRBD2 matching 10 bases. This CDR3 region has 14 residues. The trim removed 10 bases at V and 9 bases at J, leaving 12 bases unmatched. Germline V CDR1 and CDR2: ENHRY, SYGVKD. Here the CDR3 reads CATAPSGSQSEQFF. The CDR3 DNA follows: TGTGCCACGGCGCCTAGCGGGAGTCAGAGTGAGCAGTTCTTC.

Only one count was recorded for this clone. The rearrangement links TRBV11-2 to TRBJ2-2, with 8 bases identical to TRBD1. Losses at the gene ends were 4 bases for V and 15 bases for J; bases not matched to a gene: 16. Per the germline V gene, CDR1 is SGHAT and CDR2 is FQNNGV. CDR3 length: 15 amino acids. CDR3 DNA: TGTGCCAGCAGCTCCCGGACAGGGCGACTCCCCCCGATGTTTTTT. Amino acids: CASSSRTGRLPPMFF.

The genes are TRBV18 and TRBJ2-2; D ambiguous. The CDR3 consists of 12 residues. V lost 6 bases and J lost 10, with 12 bases in between. Germline V gene sequence: CDR1 KGHSH, CDR2 LQKENI. CDR3 residues: CASSQTALELFF. As DNA, the CDR3 is TGTGCCAGCTCCCAGACTGCCCTGGAGCTGTTTTTT.

J is TRBJ2-2 and V is TRBV9; tentatively, D is TRBD2 (5 bases). Germline CDR1 and CDR2: SGDLS and YYNGEE. The CDR3 has 15 amino acids. V was pared by 4 bases and J by 1 base, with 11 bases between. The CDR3 here is CASSNGLKNTGELFF. The CDR3 DNA follows: TGTGCCAGCAGCAATGGACTGAAGAACACCGGGGAGCTGTTTTTT.

The sample holds one count of this clone. The CDR3 loop reads CAISPGQGYTF. The DNA of the CDR3 is TGTGCCATCAGTCCGGGACAGGGCTACACCTTC. The rearrangement joins TRBV10-3 to TRBJ1-2, with TRBD1 matching 7 bases. V gave up 5 bases and J gave up 8 bases; unmatched junction bases: 2. This CDR3 spans 11 amino acids. In germline, CDR1 is ENHRY, CDR2 SYGVKD.